The present TCR beta chain was sequenced within a study of blood T cell repertoires in COVID-19. Overall study context: From T cells, B-cell-depleted T cells, or PBMCs came the material, which was cDNA or gDNA.

V lost 7 bases, J lost 6 bases, and 5 bases stayed unmatched. The germline V gene has CDR1 SNHLY and CDR2 FYNNEI. The CDR3 consists of 13 residues. This clone occurred once. Those enrolled in Seattle joined during active infection and were followed longitudinally afterward. As originally analysed: Reference gene primer amplification yielded estimated nucleated cell counts. Profiled with immunoSEQ multiplex PCR; TCRdb holds only in-frame clones, not every one. The DNA gave D and trimming, while V, J and clone size come from that table. The sample carries 120,000 or so clones, around 80% recorded once. V is TRBV2 and J is TRBJ2-1, with 8 bases aligning to TRBD2. The sample taken for sequencing was peripheral blood. The source is a man aged 30-40 years with COVID-19, enrolled during active disease. CDR3 sequence (DNA): TGTGCCAGCACTGGGACTAGGGTCAATGAGCAGTTCTTC. It codes for CASTGTRVNEQFF.